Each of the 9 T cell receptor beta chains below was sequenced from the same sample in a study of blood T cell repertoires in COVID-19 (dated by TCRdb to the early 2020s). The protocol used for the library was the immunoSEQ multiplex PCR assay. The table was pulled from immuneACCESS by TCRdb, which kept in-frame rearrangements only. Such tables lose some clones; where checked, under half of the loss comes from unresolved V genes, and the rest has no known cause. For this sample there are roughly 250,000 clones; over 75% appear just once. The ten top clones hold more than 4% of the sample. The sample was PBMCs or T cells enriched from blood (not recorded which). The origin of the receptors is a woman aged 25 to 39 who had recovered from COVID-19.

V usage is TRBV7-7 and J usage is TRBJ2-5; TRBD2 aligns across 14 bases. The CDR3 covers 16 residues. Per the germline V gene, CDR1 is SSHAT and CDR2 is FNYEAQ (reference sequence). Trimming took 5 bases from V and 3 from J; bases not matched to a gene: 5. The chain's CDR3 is CASSPGLAGGKETQYF. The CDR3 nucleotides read TGTGCCAGCAGCCCTGGACTAGCGGGGGGAAAAGAGACCCAGTACTTC.

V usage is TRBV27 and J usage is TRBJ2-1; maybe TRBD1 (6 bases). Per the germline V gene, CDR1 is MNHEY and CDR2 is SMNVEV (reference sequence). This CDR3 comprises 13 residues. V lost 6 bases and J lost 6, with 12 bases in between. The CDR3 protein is CASSPNRVNEQFF. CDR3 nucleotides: TGTGCCAGCAGCCCGAACAGGGTCAATGAGCAGTTCTTC.

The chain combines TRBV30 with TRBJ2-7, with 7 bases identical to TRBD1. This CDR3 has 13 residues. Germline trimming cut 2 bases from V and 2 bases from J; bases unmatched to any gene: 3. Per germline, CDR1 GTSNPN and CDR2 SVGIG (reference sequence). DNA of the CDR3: TGTGCCTGGAGTTCGGGGACAGCCTACGAGCAGTACTTC. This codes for CAWSSGTAYEQYF.

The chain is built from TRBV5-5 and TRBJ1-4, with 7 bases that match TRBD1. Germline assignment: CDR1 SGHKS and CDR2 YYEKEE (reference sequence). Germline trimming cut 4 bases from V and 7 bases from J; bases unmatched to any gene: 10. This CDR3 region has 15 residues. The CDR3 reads CASSKGGELGEKLFF. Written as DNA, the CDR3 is TGTGCCAGCAGCAAAGGGGGCGAATTGGGTGAAAAACTGTTTTTT.

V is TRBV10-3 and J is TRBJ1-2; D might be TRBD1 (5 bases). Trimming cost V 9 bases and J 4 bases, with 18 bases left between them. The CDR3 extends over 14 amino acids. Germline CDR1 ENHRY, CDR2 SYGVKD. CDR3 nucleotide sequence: TGTGCCATAAGAGGCGGCAGGGATTCCTATGGCTACACCTTC. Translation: CAIRGGRDSYGYTF.

In nucleotides, the CDR3 is TGTGCCTGGACCCAGGGCACTGAAGCTTTCTTT. Translation gives CAWTQGTEAFF. V is TRBV30 and J is TRBJ1-1; tentative D call: TRBD1 (5 bases). V lost 4 bases to trimming and J lost 4 bases, with 7 bases between them. Germline CDR1 GTSNPN, CDR2 SVGIG (reference sequence). CDR3 size: 11 residues.

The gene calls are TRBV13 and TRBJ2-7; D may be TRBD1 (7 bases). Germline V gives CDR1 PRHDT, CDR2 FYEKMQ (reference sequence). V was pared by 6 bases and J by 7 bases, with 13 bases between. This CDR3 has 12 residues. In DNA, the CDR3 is TGTGCCAGCAGGGCGGGGACAGCTGAGCAGTACTTC. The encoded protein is CASRAGTAEQYF.

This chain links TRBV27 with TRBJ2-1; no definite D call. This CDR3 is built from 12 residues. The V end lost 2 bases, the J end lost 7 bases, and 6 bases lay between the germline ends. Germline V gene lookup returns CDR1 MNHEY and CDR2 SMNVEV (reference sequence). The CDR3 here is CASSLLGNEQFF. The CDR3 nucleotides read TGTGCCAGCAGTTTACTAGGAAATGAGCAGTTCTTC.

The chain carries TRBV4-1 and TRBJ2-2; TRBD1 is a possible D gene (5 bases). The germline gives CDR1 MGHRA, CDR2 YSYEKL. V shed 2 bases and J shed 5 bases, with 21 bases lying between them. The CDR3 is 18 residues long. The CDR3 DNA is TGCGCCAGCAGCCAAATTGTCCTTTTTAGGGGTGGGACCGGGGAGCTGTTTTTT. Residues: CASSQIVLFRGGTGELFF.